The next 7 T cell receptor beta chains were all read from a single sample in a study of identical twins. TCRdb re-analysed the 5' RACE reads in MiXCR, keeping a single row per CDR3 protein. The table shows about 340,000 distinct CDR3 sequences, with approximately 13% occurring only once. The same data also went into a second study, on yellow fever vaccine responses in identical twins.

The source material was CD8+ T cells sorted from blood. These receptors came from a woman aged 18-29 years in good health.

The chain has TRBV6-1 and TRBJ1-2, with 8 positions matching TRBD1. This CDR3 spans 13 amino acids. Germline loops: CDR1 MNHNS, CDR2 SASEGT. J lost 6 bases, V lost 10 bases, and 10 bases had no gene match. The CDR3 is CATWTGLSDGYTF. Written as DNA, the CDR3 is TGTGCCACCTGGACAGGGCTCTCGGATGGCTACACCTTC.

This clonotype appeared a few times. This chain joins TRBV29-1 and TRBJ1-2, with TRBD1 matching over 7 bases. Germline lookup yields CDR1 SQVTM and CDR2 ANQGSEA. The CDR3 totals 14 residues. Unmatched junction bases numbered 15, after V lost 6 bases and J lost 8 bases. The CDR3 here is CSVSRQGTIGGYTF. CDR3 nucleotides: TGCAGCGTGTCTAGACAGGGCACAATTGGGGGCTACACCTTC.

With respect to this clonotype: The junction shows a germline mismatch at one end, possibly a read error. The chain employs TRBV12-3 or TRBV12-4 and TRBJ2-2; D assignment may be TRBD1 or TRBD2 (5 bases each). The CDR3 contains 15 residues. The CDR3 DNA is TGTGCCAGCAGTAGTCTGCCTCGGGGCACCGGGGAGCTGCTTTTT. Translating it yields CASSSLPRGTGELLF.

This clonotype was observed a handful of times. The chain recombines TRBV7-6 with TRBJ2-1; D is undetermined. Per germline, CDR1 SGHVS and CDR2 FNYEAQ. CDR3 size: 17 residues. The germline V and J ends were trimmed by 3 bases and 6 bases, with 21 bases remaining between them. The CDR3 here is CASSFVEVFRSGNEQFF. DNA for the CDR3: TGTGCCAGCAGCTTCGTAGAGGTATTTCGCTCAGGCAATGAGCAGTTCTTC.

The V and J genes are TRBV6-1 and TRBJ2-3; TRBD2 matches at 7 bases. CDR1 MNHNS and CDR2 SASEGT come from the germline V gene. The CDR3 length is 15 residues. Trimming removed 6 bases from V and 2 bases from J; junction bases left unmatched: 8. CDR3: CASRGSTSITDTQYF. The CDR3 bases are TGTGCCAGCAGAGGGTCGACTAGCATCACAGATACGCAGTATTTT.

The sample holds a few counts of this clonotype. The chain carries TRBV4-1 and TRBJ1-1; D is uncertain. CDR3 length: 13 amino acids. The germline V and J ends were trimmed by 3 bases and 5 bases, with 10 bases remaining between them. In germline, CDR1 is MGHRA, CDR2 YSYEKL. The CDR3 DNA is TGCGCCAGCAGCCACCCGATTGGGACTGAAGCTTTCTTT. Protein product: CASSHPIGTEAFF.

This clonotype was detected only a few times. The genes are TRBV29-1 and TRBJ2-5, with TRBD2 matching 15 bases. J was trimmed by 4 bases and V by 3 bases; bases with no gene match: 9. The CDR3 runs 17 residues. Germline V gene lookup returns CDR1 SQVTM and CDR2 ANQGSEA. The CDR3 here is CSVDSGTSGRRVETQYF. The CDR3 DNA follows: TGCAGCGTTGATAGCGGGACTAGCGGGAGGAGGGTAGAGACCCAGTACTTC.